This T cell receptor (beta chain) was observed in a study of blood T cell repertoires in COVID-19 (dated by TCRdb to about 2020). Background for the entire study: The collaborator samples originated in the United States, Italy and Spain and spanned the acute and convalescent phases of COVID-19. The repertoires were made available in a free public database intended to serve as a resource for research on the immune response to SARS-CoV-2. Deeply sampled blood TCRbeta repertoires from subjects exposed to, actively infected with, or recovered from COVID-19 were included in the dataset. The sample metadata nearly always contained a de-identified subject ID, COVID-19 status, age in years and sex. Where HLA class I and class II types were available, the types were taken from metadata supplied by the sample provider, not from assay-based typing. The samples were drawn from the first 160 participants of the ongoing ImmuneRACE study and from more than 1,000 subjects provided by 6 global collaborators. The material from the prospective study consisted of cDNA or gDNA derived from T cells, B-cell-depleted T cells, or PBMCs.

Including cysteine and phenylalanine, the CDR3 has 11 amino acids. Only the CDR3 region is kept as DNA, spanning 33 bases read in frame from base 1. V is clipped by 1 base and J by 5 bases, and the sequence between their germline boundaries is 3 bases long. TCRbeta CDR3 regions were amplified from genomic DNA by means of the immunoSEQ Assay, a bias-controlled multiplex PCR. As for the authors' bioinformatics: Within the assay, amplification of reference gene primers was used to estimate how many nucleated cells each sample contained. Sequence reads were collapsed and filtered to measure the absolute abundance of every unique TCRbeta CDR3 rearrangement. Productive Simpson clonality was computed per sample as the square root of Simpson's diversity index over productive rearrangements. In its TCRdb copy, this immuneACCESS table keeps in-frame sequences only and misses some clones. Where compared with another copy, unresolved V genes explain less than half of these, and the others have no known cause. V, J and clone size are those of that table, while D and trimming were read from the DNA. Present in this sample are 95,000 to 150,000 clones, just over 85% of which were seen just once. Around 4.7% of the sample goes to the ten largest clones.

Summary of the overall study and its limitations: The amount of clinical and demographic metadata varied by source and participant and was provided uncurated.

Each collaborating institution followed its own protocols to collect whole blood in K2EDTA tubes. For TCRbeta analysis, collaborators shipped samples in one of three forms: frozen whole blood, isolated PBMCs, or DNA extracted from either of those sample types. About this clone itself: This clone's antigen is unknown. There are no base qualities to consult, and no much larger clone falls within one base.

The rearrangement joined TRBV12-3 or TRBV12-4 to TRBJ2-7; the D gene is not confidently resolved. Sequencing was carried out using peripheral blood. This TCR was sampled from a man aged 40-50 years with acute or convalescent COVID-19. The CDR3 corresponds to CASSLVDEQYF. The DNA sequence follows: TGTGCCAGCAGTTTAGTAGACGAGCAGTACTTC.